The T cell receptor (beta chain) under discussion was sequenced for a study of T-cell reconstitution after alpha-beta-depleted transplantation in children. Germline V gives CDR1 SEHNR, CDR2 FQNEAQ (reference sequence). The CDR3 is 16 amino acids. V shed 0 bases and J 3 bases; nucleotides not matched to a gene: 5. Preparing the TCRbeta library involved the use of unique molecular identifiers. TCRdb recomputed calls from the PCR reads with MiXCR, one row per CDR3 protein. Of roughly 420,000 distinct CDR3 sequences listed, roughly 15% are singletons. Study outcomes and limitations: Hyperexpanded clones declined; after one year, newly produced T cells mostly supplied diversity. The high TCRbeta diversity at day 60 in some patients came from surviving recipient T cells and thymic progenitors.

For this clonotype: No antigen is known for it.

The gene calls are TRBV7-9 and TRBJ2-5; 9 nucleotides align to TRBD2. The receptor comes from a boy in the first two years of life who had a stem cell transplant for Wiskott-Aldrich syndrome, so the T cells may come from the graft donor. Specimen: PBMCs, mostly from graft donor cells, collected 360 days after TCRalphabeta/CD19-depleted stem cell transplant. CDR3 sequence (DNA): TGTGCCAGCAGCTTAGCGCGGGGACTAGCAGAAGAGACCCAGTACTTC. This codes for CASSLARGLAEETQYF.